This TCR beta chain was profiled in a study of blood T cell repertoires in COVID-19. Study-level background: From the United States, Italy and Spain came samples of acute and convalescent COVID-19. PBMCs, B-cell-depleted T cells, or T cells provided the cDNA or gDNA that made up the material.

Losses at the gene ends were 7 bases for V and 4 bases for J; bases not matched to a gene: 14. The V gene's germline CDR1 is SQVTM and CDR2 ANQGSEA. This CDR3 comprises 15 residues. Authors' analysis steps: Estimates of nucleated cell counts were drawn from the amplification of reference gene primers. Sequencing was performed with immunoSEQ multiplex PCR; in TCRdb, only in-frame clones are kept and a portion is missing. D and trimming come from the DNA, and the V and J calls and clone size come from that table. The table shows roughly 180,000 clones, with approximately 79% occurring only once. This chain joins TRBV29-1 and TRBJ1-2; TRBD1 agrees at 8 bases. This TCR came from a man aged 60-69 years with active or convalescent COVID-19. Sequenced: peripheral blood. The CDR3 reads CSAGTGEGSSYGYTF. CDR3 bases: TGCAGCGCCGGGACAGGCGAAGGAAGTAGCTATGGCTACACCTTC.